This T cell receptor beta chain was sequenced during a study of long-term antiretroviral therapy in people with HIV. The CDR3 is 12 amino acids. A few counts support this clone. No antigen is known for it. Every specimen held between roughly 1-11 million cryopreserved PBMC. These were thawed and washed before DNA extraction. Run at survey level, the immunoSEQ assay was version v3.0. The table came from immunoSEQ multiplex PCR; TCRdb's copy has only in-frame clones and leaves some out. Of some 31,000 clones detected, around 80% appear once; the ten largest clones hold roughly 8%. Study-level findings and limits: The study collected blood between the mid-2000s and the late 2010s, possibly under older ART regimens. Those clones which expanded before ART made up the dominant part of the repertoire at all time points.

The sample in question was unsorted PBMCs, obtained 3.1 years after starting antiretroviral therapy. The TCR was taken from a woman in her fifties or sixties with HIV. The chain carries TRBV21-1 and TRBJ1-6; the table's D call, TRBD1, was not checked against the DNA. TRBV21-1 represents a pseudogene. The CDR3 DNA reads TGTGCCAGCAGCACACCAGGGCCACCCCTCCACTTT. It is translated as CASSTPGPPLHF.